The clone carrying this T cell receptor beta chain was seen only once. Its antigen is still unknown. This entry belongs to a study of vaccination effects on CD4 cells after COVID-19. Regarding the study as a whole: In people who had recovered, most post-vaccine spike-reactive clones were new vaccine-induced clones. The study enrolled few convalescent patients and sampled no early post-infection timepoints. Late post-vaccination, clones induced by infection and those induced by vaccine underwent marked clonal contraction.

The protocol was immunoSEQ multiplex PCR, while the TCRdb copy is restricted to in-frame clones and leaves out a portion. The sample has 30,000 to 40,000 clones, just under 75% seen once. The CDR3 totals 10 residues. Trimming pared 7 bases from V and 5 bases from J, leaving 6 bases between. The germline gives CDR1 SQVTM, CDR2 ANQGSEA. Sequencing in the ViraFEST assay came after antigen-specific CD4+ T cells had been expanded with viral peptide pools, which were used to stimulate PBMC. Culturing for about 10 days preceded CD4+ T cell isolation. Confirmation by PCR established that the person had SARS-CoV-2 infection between March and December 2020.

Sequenced here: CD4+ T cells from PBMCs cultured with a peptide pool, sampled before COVID-19 vaccination. The receptor was isolated from a human donor who had a prior SARS-CoV-2 infection. The chain employs TRBV29-1 and TRBJ2-1; no definite D call. The CDR3 protein is CSALHNEQFF. The CDR3 DNA reads TGCAGCGCCCTTCACAATGAGCAGTTCTTC.